Following are 31 T cell receptor beta chains from one sample sequenced in a study of cytomegalovirus exposure and HLA in healthy donors. 13 Jbeta primers and 60 Vbeta primers were used for the PCR. Sequencing was performed with immunoSEQ multiplex PCR; in TCRdb, only in-frame clones are kept and a portion is missing. This table holds about 160,000 clones, approximately 79% found once. What was sequenced was PBMCs. Source of these receptors: a man between 40 and 49 years old in good health and CMV-seropositive.

The chain joins TRBV2 to TRBJ1-2, with D maybe TRBD1 (5 bases). This CDR3 spans 12 amino acids. Trimming pared 7 bases from V and 5 bases from J, leaving 11 bases between. From germline, CDR1 is SNHLY and CDR2 FYNNEI. Here the CDR3 reads CASTADSYGYTF. The CDR3, as DNA: TGTGCCAGCACAGCCGACAGTTATGGCTACACCTTC.

The chain joins TRBV9 to TRBJ2-5; weak D call: TRBD2 (6 bases). The V gene lost 0 bases and the J gene lost 5 bases, with 14 bases spanning the gap. This CDR3 has 15 residues. Germline CDR1 and CDR2: SGDLS and YYNGEE. CDR3 sequence reads: CASSVGASEWETQYF. CDR3 DNA sequence: TGTGCCAGCAGCGTAGGGGCTAGCGAGTGGGAGACCCAGTACTTC.

V is TRBV30 and J is TRBJ2-5; 9 bases fit TRBD1. The CDR3 is 14 amino acids. V shed 7 bases and J 4 bases; nucleotides not matched to a gene: 10. CDR1 GTSNPN and CDR2 SVGIG come from the germline V gene (reference sequence). CDR3 loop: CASLDRGGGETQYF. The CDR3 nucleotides are TGTGCCTCTTTGGACAGGGGCGGAGGAGAGACCCAGTACTTC.

This clone has a handful of counts. The genes are TRBV19 and TRBJ1-4; 10 bases are shared with TRBD1. The CDR3 consists of 15 residues. Per the germline V gene, CDR1 is LNHDA and CDR2 is SQIVND (reference sequence). The V segment lost 3 bases and the J segment 14 bases; nucleotides outside the gene matches: 12. The CDR3 DNA sequence: TGTGCCAGTAGTATTGTGGGACAGGGGCCTGAGGGGCTGTTTTTT. This encodes CASSIVGQGPEGLFF.

As for this clone: The sample holds other DNA sequences that translate to the same CDR3. The chain couples TRBV14 to TRBJ2-5; 8 nucleotides match TRBD1. Germline lookup yields CDR1 SGHDN and CDR2 FVKESK. V was pared by 1 base and J by 5 bases, with 6 bases of the junction left unmatched. This CDR3 is 15 amino acids long. The CDR3 nucleotides read TGTGCCAGCAGCCAAGCCGGGACAGGAGGCGAGACCCAGTACTTC. Residues: CASSQAGTGGETQYF.

In its sample, this clone was seen once. One end of the junction varies from germline; a read error may be responsible. The chain carries TRBV5-6 and TRBJ1-2, with 12 positions matching TRBD1. CDR3 length equals 18 residues. Germline assignment: CDR1 SGHDT and CDR2 YYEEEE. CDR3 sequence: CASILESGQGAVYYGYTF. The DNA for the CDR3 is TGTGCCAGCATCTTGGAGTCGGGACAGGGGGCTGTGTACTATGGCTACACCTTC.

V and J are TRBV19 and TRBJ2-6; no definite D call. Germline loops: CDR1 LNHDA, CDR2 SQIVND (reference sequence). Trimming stripped 3 bases from V and 0 bases from J, with 12 bases between. The CDR3 consists of 17 residues. The CDR3, as DNA: TGTGCCAGTAGTATCGGCCGACTTACCTCTGGGGCCAACGTCCTGACTTTC. Its translation: CASSIGRLTSGANVLTF.

This chain connects TRBV7-9 to TRBJ2-2; 10 bases map to TRBD2. Losses at the gene ends were 5 bases for V and 0 bases for J; bases not matched to a gene: 3. This CDR3 has 16 amino acids. Germline lookup yields CDR1 SEHNR and CDR2 FQNEAQ (reference sequence). In DNA form, the CDR3 reads TGTGCCAGCAGCCGAGCGGGGGGGTCGAACACCGGGGAGCTGTTTTTT. Translating it yields CASSRAGGSNTGELFF. Using reference TRBV7-9 and TRBJ2-2 for the parts outside the CDR3, the full variable domain is DTGVSQNPRHKITKRGQNVTFRCDPISEHNRLYWYRQTLGQGPEFLTYFQNEAQLEKSRLLSDRFSAERPKGSFSTLEIQRTEQGDSAMYLCASSRAGGSNTGELFFGEGSRLTVL.

This clone was counted only a few times. The chain uses TRBV27 and TRBJ1-1; the match to TRBD1 covers 9 bases. Germline V gives CDR1 MNHEY, CDR2 SMNVEV (reference sequence). After removal of 7 bases from V and 0 bases from J, the junction contained 3 bases not matched to a gene. This CDR3 has 14 amino acids. The CDR3 DNA is TGTGCCAGCAAGGGACAGGGAATGAACACTGAAGCTTTCTTT. It specifies CASKGQGMNTEAFF.

The chain joins TRBV4-3 to TRBJ1-4; TRBD1 matches at 9 bases. Trimming cost V 2 bases and J 12 bases; bases outside gene matches: 13. CDR3 length: 16 amino acids. Per germline, CDR1 LGHNA and CDR2 YSLEER. CDR3 in amino acids: CASSQTQGTGSGQLFF. The CDR3 bases are TGCGCCAGCAGCCAAACCCAGGGGACAGGGAGTGGGCAACTGTTTTTT.

This clone appeared a few times. The gene calls are TRBV6-6 and TRBJ2-1, with 9 nucleotides matching TRBD1. CDR3 length: 15 residues. Germline CDR1 and CDR2: MNHNY and SVGAGI (reference sequence). V trimming: 7 bases; J trimming: 9 bases; junction bases outside the gene matches: 13. The chain's CDR3 is CASIPTGTGYSEQFF. CDR3 DNA: TGTGCCAGCATCCCGACGGGGACAGGGTATAGTGAGCAGTTCTTC.

CDR3 nucleotides: TGTGCCAGCTCACCGGGGACTAGCGGGACCGAGCAGTACTTC. It codes for CASSPGTSGTEQYF. V usage is TRBV18 and J usage is TRBJ2-7; TRBD2 agrees at 13 bases. CDR1 and CDR2 (germline): KGHSH, LQKENI. Losses at the gene ends were 3 bases for V and 6 bases for J; bases not matched to a gene: 2. The CDR3 consists of 14 residues.

V and J are TRBV19 and TRBJ2-5; D may be TRBD1 (6 bases). Germline CDR1 reads LNHDA; CDR2 reads SQIVND (reference sequence). CDR3 length: 13 amino acids. With 6 bases removed from V and 2 bases from J, the gap between germline ends came to 10 bases. The CDR3 loop reads CASSRDRQETQYF. CDR3 sequence (DNA): TGTGCCAGTAGCCGAGACAGGCAAGAGACCCAGTACTTC. The full variable domain, rest sourced from reference TRBV19 and TRBJ2-5, is DGGITQSPKYLFRKEGQNVTLSCEQNLNHDAMYWYRQDPGQGLRLIYYSQIVNDFQKGDIAEGYSVSREKKESFPLTVTSAQKNPTAFYLCASSRDRQETQYFGPGTRLLVL.

The chain uses TRBV20-1 and TRBJ1-2, with D unresolved. The CDR3 is 11 residues long. Between the trimmed V and J ends, which lost 3 bases and 7 bases, there was a span of 9 bases. Germline CDR1 DFQATT, CDR2 SNEGSKA (reference sequence). In DNA, the CDR3 is TGCAGTGCTAGGGGCGCCATTGGCTACACCTTC. Protein product: CSARGAIGYTF.

The chain combines TRBV11-2 with TRBJ1-2; D is possibly TRBD1 (5 bases). The germline gives CDR1 SGHAT, CDR2 FQNNGV. The V gene lost 5 bases and the J gene lost 4 bases, with 11 bases spanning the gap. The CDR3 length is 13 residues. CDR3 sequence: CASSGGLGYGYTF. Here the CDR3 DNA reads TGTGCCAGCAGCGGGGGACTCGGCTATGGCTACACCTTC.

This clone was seen just once. The chain recombines TRBV11-2 with TRBJ2-3, with 12 bases that match TRBD2. In germline, CDR1 is SGHAT, CDR2 FQNNGV. After removal of 6 bases from V and 1 base from J, the junction contained 5 bases not matched to a gene. This CDR3 is 16 amino acids long. CDR3 amino acids: CASSPRLAGGTDTQYF. The CDR3 bases are TGTGCCAGCAGTCCACGACTAGCGGGGGGCACAGATACGCAGTATTTT.

The V call is TRBV28, the J call TRBJ1-1; 9 bases match TRBD1. CDR1 is MDHEN, CDR2 SYDVKM, per germline. Germline trimming cut 5 bases from V and 4 bases from J; bases unmatched to any gene: 5. The CDR3 length is 14 residues. The chain's CDR3 is CASSNRGRVTEAFF. The CDR3 DNA is TGTGCCAGCAGTAACAGGGGGCGAGTCACTGAAGCTTTCTTT.

This chain joins TRBV19 and TRBJ2-6; a possible D gene is TRBD1 (5 bases). V gave up 3 bases and J gave up 0 bases, with 18 bases separating them. The CDR3 length is 19 residues. Germline CDR1 LNHDA, CDR2 SQIVND (reference sequence). As DNA, the CDR3 is TGTGCCAGTAGTATCCGGCCCAATCAGGGCTACTCTGGGGCCAACGTCCTGACTTTC. This codes for CASSIRPNQGYSGANVLTF.

This clone has more than one count but fewer than ten. CDR3 protein: CASSLGTGVNYGYTF. The CDR3 DNA reads as TGTGCCAGCAGCCTCGGGACAGGGGTTAACTATGGCTACACCTTC. V gene TRBV7-2 combines with J gene TRBJ1-2; 10 positions agree with TRBD1. Germline CDR1 reads SGHTA; CDR2 reads FQGNSA. The CDR3 is 15 amino acids. V gave up 5 bases and J gave up 1 base; unmatched junction bases: 4.

The genes are TRBV30 and TRBJ1-4; a weak D match, TRBD1 (5 bases). The CDR3 consists of 15 residues. The V gene lost 1 base and the J gene lost 5 bases, with 14 bases spanning the gap. Germline V gene lookup returns CDR1 GTSNPN and CDR2 SVGIG (reference sequence). CDR3 protein: CAWSGSTETNEKLFF. Here the CDR3 DNA reads TGTGCCTGGAGTGGCTCGACAGAAACGAATGAAAAACTGTTTTTT.

This rearrangement joins TRBV30 to TRBJ1-5, with 7 bases aligning to TRBD1. CDR3 length: 15 amino acids. J was trimmed by 6 bases and V by 4 bases; bases with no gene match: 12. Germline V gene sequence: CDR1 GTSNPN, CDR2 SVGIG (reference sequence). The CDR3 reads CAWNRGDGSGQPQHF. In nucleotides, the CDR3 is TGTGCCTGGAACAGGGGAGATGGGTCCGGTCAGCCCCAGCATTTT.

The V call is TRBV12-5, the J call TRBJ1-1; a possible D gene is TRBD1 (5 bases). The V and J ends lost 0 bases and 4 bases respectively, with 9 bases between them. This CDR3 has 14 residues. Germline V lookup: CDR1 LGHNT, CDR2 FRNRAP. The CDR3 coding sequence is TGTGCTAGTGGTTTGGTATGGGGGGGCACTGAAGCTTTCTTT. Its translation is CASGLVWGGTEAFF.

The rearrangement links TRBV6-5 to TRBJ2-7, with 7 positions matching TRBD1. The germline gives CDR1 MNHEY, CDR2 SVGAGI. The CDR3 is 14 residues long. Trimming took 6 bases from V and 0 from J; bases not matched to a gene: 5. The CDR3 bases are TGTGCCAGCAGGACCGGGACAGACTCCTACGAGCAGTACTTC. Amino acids: CASRTGTDSYEQYF.

The rearrangement uses TRBV9 and TRBJ1-2, with D unresolved. The V gene's germline CDR1 is SGDLS and CDR2 YYNGEE. V lost 3 bases to trimming and J lost 0 bases, with 12 bases between them. This CDR3 comprises 15 residues. CDR3 sequence (DNA): TGTGCCAGCAGCGCCCGTGGAGAATCTAACTATGGCTACACCTTC. Amino acids: CASSARGESNYGYTF.

The chain links TRBV2 to TRBJ2-3, with a weak D call TRBD2 (6 bases). CDR3 length equals 16 residues. The germline gives CDR1 SNHLY, CDR2 FYNNEI. Trimming took 1 base from V and 2 from J, leaving 13 bases between them. CDR3 coding DNA: TGTGCCAGCAGTGAAGGGAGGGGAGCCCCCACAGATACGCAGTATTTT. It translates to CASSEGRGAPTDTQYF. The whole variable domain, filled in from reference TRBV2 and TRBJ2-3, reads EPEVTQTPSHQVTQMGQEVILRCVPISNHLYFYWYRQILGQKVEFLVSFYNNEISEKSEIFDDQFSVERPDGSNFTLKIRSTKLEDSAMYFCASSEGRGAPTDTQYFGPGTRLTVL.

The gene calls are TRBV14 and TRBJ2-7; 7 bases match TRBD1. CDR1 and CDR2 (germline): SGHDN, FVKESK. The length of the CDR3 is 16 residues. The junction had 13 bases not matched to a gene; V was cut back by 2 bases and J by 6 bases. CDR3 loop: CASSQLGSGTVPEQYF. CDR3 DNA sequence: TGTGCCAGCAGCCAACTAGGATCCGGGACAGTCCCCGAGCAGTACTTC.

This clone appeared a single time. J is TRBJ1-2 and V is TRBV6-1; tentatively, D is TRBD1 (5 bases). Germline V gene data show CDR1 as MNHNS and CDR2 as SASEGT. The CDR3 runs 15 residues. V was pared by 2 bases and J by 6 bases, with 16 bases between. DNA of the CDR3: TGTGCCAGCAGTGAAATCGGCAGGGAAAGGGATGGCTACACCTTC. Translation: CASSEIGRERDGYTF.

The V gene is TRBV10-2, the J gene TRBJ2-3; TRBD1 agrees at 8 bases. There are 16 residues in the CDR3. Trimming cost V 1 base and J 6 bases; bases outside gene matches: 9. Germline CDR1 WSHSY, CDR2 SAAADI. Written as DNA, the CDR3 is TGCGCCAGCAGTGAGTTGTCAGGGGGCGCGCGGGATACGCAGTATTTT. Translating gives CASSELSGGARDTQYF.

The chain employs TRBV2 and TRBJ1-1; TRBD1 is a possible D gene (6 bases). The CDR3 has 16 residues. CDR1 SNHLY and CDR2 FYNNEI come from the germline V gene. V shed 8 bases and J shed 1 base, with 20 bases lying between them. The DNA for the CDR3 is TGTGCCAGCGGGGTCGGGAGGGGGAACGGGAACACTGAAGCTTTCTTT. This gives the protein CASGVGRGNGNTEAFF.

This rearrangement joins TRBV5-1 to TRBJ2-5, with TRBD1 identical over 9 bases. V lost 4 bases to trimming and J lost 4 bases; unmatched junction nucleotides: 5. Per germline, CDR1 SGHRS and CDR2 YFSETQ. CDR3 length: 14 residues. The CDR3 DNA reads TGCGCCAGCAGCGAGGGACAGGGACGAGAGACCCAGTACTTC. This encodes CASSEGQGRETQYF.

This clone was recorded a few times. The chain has TRBV30 and TRBJ2-2, with TRBD2 identical over 10 bases. Germline CDR1 is GTSNPN and CDR2 is SVGIG (reference sequence). The CDR3 consists of 15 residues. With V trimmed by 2 bases and J by 4 bases, 4 bases remained unmatched. The CDR3 sequence: CAWSTSGAITGELFF. The DNA for the CDR3 is TGTGCCTGGAGTACTAGCGGGGCGATCACCGGGGAGCTGTTTTTT. Supplemented by reference TRBV30 and TRBJ2-2, the full variable domain reads SQTIHQWPATLVQPVGSPLSLECTVEGTSNPNLYWYRQAAGRGLQLLFYSVGIGQISSEVPQNLSASRPQDRQFILSSKKLLLSDSGFYLCAWSTSGAITGELFFGEGSRLTVL.